This T cell receptor beta chain was sequenced in a study of T cell repertoires in cytomegalovirus infection. This clonotype was observed a handful of times. Germline CDR1 is SGHNT and CDR2 is YYREEE (reference sequence). Deletions cut 4 bases from V and 0 bases from J, with 10 bases between. The CDR3 contains 14 residues. TCRdb fed the reads into MiXCR, producing one record per CDR3 protein. Of some 400,000 distinct CDR3 sequences listed, under 40% are singletons. Sequencing was carried out using PBMCs. This rearrangement joins TRBV5-4 to TRBJ2-5, with D possibly being TRBD2 (5 bases). The TCR originated in a human donor in good health (CMV status not recorded). Some clones in this sample may be carry-over from other donors' samples. The CDR3 nucleotides are TGTGCCAGCAGCCACCCGAGGGACCAAGAGACCCAGTACTTC. Protein sequence: CASSHPRDQETQYF.